This T cell receptor (beta chain) was obtained from a study of cytomegalovirus exposure and HLA in healthy donors. Germline CDR1 SGHRS, CDR2 YFSETQ. V lost 5 bases and J lost 5; bases outside the gene matches: 4. This CDR3 spans 13 amino acids. The PCR ran on 60 Vbeta and 13 Jbeta primers. Sequencing used immunoSEQ multiplex PCR; TCRdb keeps in-frame clones, though not all of them. The sample has 150,000 to 200,000 clones; 82% are singletons. Sequencing was done on a sample of PBMCs. The receptor's source is a man aged 35-49 years in good health and CMV-seronegative. The chain is built from TRBV5-1 and TRBJ1-1, with 9 positions matching TRBD1. The CDR3 coding sequence is TGCGCCAGCAGTTACAGGGGGCCTACTGAAGCTTTCTTT. As protein: CASSYRGPTEAFF.